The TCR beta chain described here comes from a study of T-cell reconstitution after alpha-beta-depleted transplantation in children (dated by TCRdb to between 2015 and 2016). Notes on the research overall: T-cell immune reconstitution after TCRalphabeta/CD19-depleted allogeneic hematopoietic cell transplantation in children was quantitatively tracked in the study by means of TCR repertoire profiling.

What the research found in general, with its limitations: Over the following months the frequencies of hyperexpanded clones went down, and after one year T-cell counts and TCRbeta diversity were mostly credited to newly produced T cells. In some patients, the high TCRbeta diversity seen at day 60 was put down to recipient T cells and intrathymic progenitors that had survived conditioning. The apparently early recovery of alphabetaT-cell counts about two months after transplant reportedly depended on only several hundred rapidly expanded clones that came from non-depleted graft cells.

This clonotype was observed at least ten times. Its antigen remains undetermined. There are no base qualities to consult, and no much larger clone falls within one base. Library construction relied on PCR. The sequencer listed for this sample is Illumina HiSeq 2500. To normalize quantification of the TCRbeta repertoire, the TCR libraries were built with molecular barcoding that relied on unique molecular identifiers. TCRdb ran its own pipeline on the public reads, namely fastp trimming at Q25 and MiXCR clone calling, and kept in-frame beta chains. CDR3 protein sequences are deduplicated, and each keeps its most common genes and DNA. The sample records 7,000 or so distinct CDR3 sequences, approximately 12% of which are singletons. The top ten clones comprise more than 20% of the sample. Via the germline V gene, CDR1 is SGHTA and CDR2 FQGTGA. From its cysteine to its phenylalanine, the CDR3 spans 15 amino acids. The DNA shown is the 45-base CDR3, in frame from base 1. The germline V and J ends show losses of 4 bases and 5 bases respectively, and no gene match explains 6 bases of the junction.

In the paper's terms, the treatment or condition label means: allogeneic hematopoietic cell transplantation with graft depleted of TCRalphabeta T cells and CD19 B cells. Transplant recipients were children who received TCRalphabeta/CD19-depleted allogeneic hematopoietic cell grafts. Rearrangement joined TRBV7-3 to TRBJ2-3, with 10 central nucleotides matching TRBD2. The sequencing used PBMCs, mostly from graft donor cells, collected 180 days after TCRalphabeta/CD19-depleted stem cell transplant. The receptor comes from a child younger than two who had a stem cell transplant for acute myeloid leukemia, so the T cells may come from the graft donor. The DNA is TGTGCCAGCAGCTCGGGAGCGGGAGGGGGAGATACGCAGTATTTT. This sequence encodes CASSSGAGGGDTQYF.